The 10 T cell receptor beta chains below all came from one sample that was sequenced in a study of Ad26.COV2.S vaccination and SARS-CoV-2 variants. Sample treatment: some 20 received Ad26.COV2.S at low or high dose, single or two shots; about five received placebo; per-sample allocation not given. Vaccine and placebo recipients were sampled on day 63 after the first injection. Sequenced by immunoSEQ multiplex PCR; TCRdb stores in-frame clones only, minus some. There are some 340,000 clones in the sample; about 85% occur only once, and approximately 2.1% lies in the top ten. The specimen comprised peripheral blood, sampled in a trial of Ad26.COV2.S vaccine versus placebo. The receptors come from a person aged 18-65 years who received the Ad26.COV2.S COVID-19 vaccine or a placebo.

The DNA for the CDR3 is TGCAGCGTTGAGGGTGACCCAACTAGCACAGATACGCAGTATTTT. This sequence encodes CSVEGDPTSTDTQYF. V usage is TRBV29-1 and J usage is TRBJ2-3, with no clear D. The CDR3 loop spans 15 amino acids. Germline V gene lookup returns CDR1 SQVTM and CDR2 ANQGSEA. Between the trimmed V and J ends, which lost 3 bases and 0 bases, there was a span of 13 bases.

The chain employs TRBV9 and TRBJ1-6; weak D call: TRBD1 (6 bases). Germline V gene lookup returns CDR1 SGDLS and CDR2 YYNGEE. Trimming removed 0 bases from V and 10 bases from J, with 14 bases in between. CDR3 size: 15 residues. CDR3 region: CASSVEEGRGSPLHF. DNA for the CDR3: TGTGCCAGCAGCGTAGAGGAAGGGAGGGGGTCACCCCTCCACTTT. Complete variable domain (other parts from reference TRBV9 and TRBJ1-6): DSGVTQTPKHLITATGQRVTLRCSPRSGDLSVYWYQQSLDQGLQFLIQYYNGEERAKGNILERFSAQQFPDLHSELNLSSLELGDSALYFCASSVEEGRGSPLHFGNGTRLTVT.

The rearrangement joins TRBV5-4 to TRBJ2-7; 8 nucleotides line up with TRBD1. V shed 4 bases, J shed 6 bases, and the junction held 9 bases outside the gene matches. Germline V gives CDR1 SGHNT, CDR2 YYREEE (reference sequence). The CDR3 is 14 residues long. For the CDR3, the DNA is TGTGCCAGCAGCCGGGAAAGACAGGGGCGCGAGCAGTACTTC. This gives the protein CASSRERQGREQYF.

The chain links TRBV4-2 to TRBJ1-3; 11 bases map to TRBD1. J gave up 0 bases and V 5 bases, and 9 bases lay outside the gene matches. CDR3 length: 18 residues. CDR1 is LGHNA, CDR2 YNFKEQ, per germline. CDR3 region: CASSYLPGTGGSGNTIYF. The CDR3 DNA sequence: TGTGCCAGCAGCTATCTTCCCGGGACAGGGGGCTCTGGAAACACCATATATTTT.

This rearrangement joins TRBV2 to TRBJ1-6; tentative D call: TRBD1 (5 bases). The germline V gene has CDR1 SNHLY and CDR2 FYNNEI. The ends were cut back, 4 bases at V and 1 base at J, with 8 bases in the middle. The CDR3 runs 15 residues. The CDR3 loop is CASSVGGSYNSPLHF. The CDR3 bases are TGTGCCAGCAGTGTCGGGGGGTCCTATAATTCACCCCTCCACTTT. Full variable domain (missing parts from reference TRBV2 and TRBJ1-6): EPEVTQTPSHQVTQMGQEVILRCVPISNHLYFYWYRQILGQKVEFLVSFYNNEISEKSEIFDDQFSVERPDGSNFTLKIRSTKLEDSAMYFCASSVGGSYNSPLHFGNGTRLTVT.

The chain uses TRBV2 and TRBJ1-4; 7 nucleotides match TRBD1. The CDR3 totals 14 residues. Germline loops: CDR1 SNHLY, CDR2 FYNNEI. With V trimmed by 3 bases and J by 8 bases, 6 bases remained unmatched. The CDR3 reads CASSDRGYGEKLFF. CDR3 coding DNA: TGTGCCAGCAGTGACAGGGGGTACGGGGAAAAACTGTTTTTT.

The chain couples TRBV5-1 to TRBJ1-1, with D unresolved. Per germline, CDR1 SGHRS and CDR2 YFSETQ. V was pared by 2 bases and J by 4 bases, with 12 bases between. The CDR3 has 14 residues. CDR3 amino acids: CASSLRGDGTEAFF. The CDR3 coding sequence is TGCGCCAGCAGCTTACGGGGTGACGGCACTGAAGCTTTCTTT.

The chain recombines TRBV6-2 or TRBV6-3 with TRBJ2-5; D ambiguous. The CDR3 consists of 12 residues. V lost 2 bases, J lost 5 bases, and 6 bases lay in between. In germline, CDR1 is MNHEY, CDR2 SVGEGT. CDR3: CASSYPTETQYF. The CDR3 nucleotides are TGTGCCAGCAGTTACCCTACTGAGACCCAGTACTTC.

In this sample, this clone turned up a few times. The chain combines TRBV27 with TRBJ1-1; D is undetermined. The V and J ends lost 6 bases and 0 bases respectively, with 17 bases between them. The CDR3 has 16 amino acids. Germline CDR1 MNHEY, CDR2 SMNVEV (reference sequence). The CDR3 DNA reads TGTGCCAGCAGCCCTACCCTCGGATCAATGAACACTGAAGCTTTCTTT. It encodes CASSPTLGSMNTEAFF.

The chain is built from TRBV5-5 and TRBJ2-7, with D maybe TRBD1 (6 bases). The CDR3 covers 20 residues. The V gene's germline CDR1 is SGHKS and CDR2 YYEKEE (reference sequence). V lost 3 bases and J lost 1, with 29 bases in between. CDR3 bases: TGTGCCAGCAGCTCCCGAGTGGGCGGACAGTCGGTATTGTTATCCTACGAGCAGTACTTC. Amino acids: CASSSRVGGQSVLLSYEQYF.